The entry that follows covers one T cell receptor (beta chain) sequence. Germline assignment: CDR1 LGHNT and CDR2 FRNRAP. The CDR3 is 13 residues long. V lost 6 bases to trimming and J lost 1 base, with 9 bases between them. The data are from a study of OX40 agonist ivuxolimab in advanced cancers. Some clones are missing from TCRdb's copy, which holds only in-frame ones; the method was immunoSEQ multiplex PCR. The data contain 68,000 or so clones, about nine tenths of them singletons. This sequence joins TRBV12-5 and TRBJ1-2, with unresolved D. This material consisted of CD4+ or CD8+ T cells sorted from blood, taken in a trial of the OX40 agonist ivuxolimab. This TCR came from an adult with an advanced solid tumor such as melanoma, head and neck, liver or kidney cancer. The CDR3 region is CASGRIINYGYTF. CDR3 nucleotide sequence: TGTGCTAGTGGCCGTATTATTAACTATGGCTACACCTTC.